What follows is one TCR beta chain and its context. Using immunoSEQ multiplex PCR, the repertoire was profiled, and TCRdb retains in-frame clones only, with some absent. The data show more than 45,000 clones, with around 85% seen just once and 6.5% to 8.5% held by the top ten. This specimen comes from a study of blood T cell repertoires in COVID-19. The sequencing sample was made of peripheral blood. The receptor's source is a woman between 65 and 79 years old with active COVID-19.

This CDR3 reads CATSSTTSFLEQYF. In DNA, the CDR3 is TGTGCCACCTCATCCACTACCTCTTTTCTCGAGCAGTACTTC. The chain combines TRBV19 with TRBJ2-7; D not certain. The CDR3 contains 14 residues. Germline V gene lookup returns CDR1 LNHDA and CDR2 SQIVND (reference sequence). The V end lost 10 bases, the J end lost 6 bases, and 22 bases lay between the germline ends. The entire variable domain, with the rest obtained from reference TRBV19 and TRBJ2-7, is as follows: DGGITQSPKYLFRKEGQNVTLSCEQNLNHDAMYWYRQDPGQGLRLIYYSQIVNDFQKGDIAEGYSVSREKKESFPLTVTSAQKNPTAFYLCATSSTTSFLEQYFGPGTRLTVT.